This record covers a single T cell receptor (beta chain). The data belong to a study of blood T cell repertoires in COVID-19. Study-level background: COVID-19 samples collected from the United States, Italy and Spain covered acute and convalescent phases. Sample material is recorded as cDNA or gDNA derived from T cells, B-cell-depleted T cells, or PBMCs.

V dropped 6 bases and J dropped 7; count of bases not matched to a gene: 3. This CDR3 contains 13 residues. Germline lookup yields CDR1 SNHLY and CDR2 FYNNEI. Authors' methods: Reference gene primer amplification gave estimated nucleated cell counts. Libraries were prepared by immunoSEQ multiplex PCR; TCRdb keeps only in-frame clonotypes and omits some of them. V, J and clone size are those of that table, while D and trimming were read from the DNA. Of about 200,000 clones in the sample, roughly 79% were seen once. The sequencing input was peripheral blood. The receptor comes from a human donor with acute or convalescent COVID-19. The donor label of this sample is uncertain. V usage is TRBV2 and J usage is TRBJ2-2; 9 nucleotides agree with TRBD2. In DNA form, the CDR3 reads TGTGCCAGCAGGGTAGCGGGAGTCGGGGAGCTGTTTTTT. Translated, it gives CASRVAGVGELFF. Supplemented by reference TRBV2 and TRBJ2-2, the full variable domain reads EPEVTQTPSHQVTQMGQEVILRCVPISNHLYFYWYRQILGQKVEFLVSFYNNEISEKSEIFDDQFSVERPDGSNFTLKIRSTKLEDSAMYFCASRVAGVGELFFGEGSRLTVL.